This record covers a single T cell receptor beta chain. When replicate PCRs were run on sorted subsets, they used roughly 0.2 ug DNA, about 31,000 T cell genomes. Assay: immunoSEQ multiplex PCR; the TCRdb copy retains only in-frame clones and omits some. The sample shows about 1.5 million clones, around 98% of them seen only once. The data belong to a study of shared clonotypes between healthy human individuals. Background on the study: Donors, aged 18 to 49, were a couple of women and a few men.

The investigators split CD4+ cells into a CD45RA+ naive subset and a CD45RA-negative memory subset. Material for sequencing was naive CD4+ T cells sorted from blood. Subset in this sample: CD45RA+ positively selected. This clonotype was sampled from a man under 40 in good health.

CDR3 in DNA: TGTGCCAGCAGTGAATTGGGACAGAACTATGGCTACACCTTC. It specifies CASSELGQNYGYTF. The chain employs TRBV2 and TRBJ1-2; TRBD1 agrees at 7 bases. Germline trimming cut 2 bases from V and 2 bases from J; bases unmatched to any gene: 2. The CDR3 consists of 14 residues. Germline V CDR1 and CDR2: SNHLY, FYNNEI. Using reference TRBV2 and TRBJ1-2 for the parts outside the CDR3, the full variable domain is EPEVTQTPSHQVTQMGQEVILRCVPISNHLYFYWYRQILGQKVEFLVSFYNNEISEKSEIFDDQFSVERPDGSNFTLKIRSTKLEDSAMYFCASSELGQNYGYTFGSGTRLTVV.